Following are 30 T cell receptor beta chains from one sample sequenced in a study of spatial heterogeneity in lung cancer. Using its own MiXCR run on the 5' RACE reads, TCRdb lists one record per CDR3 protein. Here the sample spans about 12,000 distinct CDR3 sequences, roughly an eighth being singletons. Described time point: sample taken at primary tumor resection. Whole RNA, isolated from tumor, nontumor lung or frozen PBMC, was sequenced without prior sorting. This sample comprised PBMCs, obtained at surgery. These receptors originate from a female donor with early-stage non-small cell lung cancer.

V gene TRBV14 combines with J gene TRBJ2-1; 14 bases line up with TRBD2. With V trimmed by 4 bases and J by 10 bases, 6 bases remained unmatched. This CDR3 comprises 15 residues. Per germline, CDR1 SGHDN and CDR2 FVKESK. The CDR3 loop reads CASSLGLAGAREQFF. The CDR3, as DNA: TGTGCCAGCAGCCTGGGACTAGCGGGAGCTCGGGAGCAGTTCTTC.

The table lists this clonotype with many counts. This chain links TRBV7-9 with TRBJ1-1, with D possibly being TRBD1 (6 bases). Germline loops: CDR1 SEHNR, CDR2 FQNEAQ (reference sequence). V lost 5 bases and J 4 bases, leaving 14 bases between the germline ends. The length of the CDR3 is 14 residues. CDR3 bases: TGTGCCAGCAGCGCATACACAGGGTCCACTGAAGCTTTCTTT. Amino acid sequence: CASSAYTGSTEAFF.

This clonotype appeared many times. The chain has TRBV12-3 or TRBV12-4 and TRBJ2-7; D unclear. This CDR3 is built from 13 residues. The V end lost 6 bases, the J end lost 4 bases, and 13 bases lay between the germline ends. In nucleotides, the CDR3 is TGTGCCAGCAGCAGAATCGCCCGTTACGAGCAGTACTTC. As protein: CASSRIARYEQYF.

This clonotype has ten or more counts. CDR3 nucleotide sequence: TGCAGCGTCCGACAGGGGTCCTTCGGAGCTTTCTTT. Encoded protein: CSVRQGSFGAFF. J is TRBJ1-1 and V is TRBV29-1; 8 bases are shared with TRBD1. V shed 6 bases and J 10 bases; nucleotides not matched to a gene: 10. The length of the CDR3 is 12 residues. The V gene's germline CDR1 is SQVTM and CDR2 ANQGSEA. The full variable domain, in which reference TRBV29-1 and TRBJ1-1 provide the parts outside the CDR3, is SAVISQKPSRDICQRGTSLTIQCQVDSQVTMMFWYRQQPGQSLTLIATANQGSEATYESGFVIDKFPISRPNLTFSTLTVSNMSPEDSSIYLCSVRQGSFGAFFGQGTRLTVV.

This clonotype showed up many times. The CDR3 DNA sequence: TGTGCCAGCAGACGAACGGGACAGTTTAATAGCAATCAGCCCCAGCATTTT. This codes for CASRRTGQFNSNQPQHF. The chain couples TRBV6-5 to TRBJ1-5; TRBD1 matches at 7 bases. V lost 6 bases, J lost 0 bases, and 11 bases stayed unmatched. CDR1 is MNHEY and CDR2 is SVGAGI in the germline V gene. CDR3 length equals 17 residues.

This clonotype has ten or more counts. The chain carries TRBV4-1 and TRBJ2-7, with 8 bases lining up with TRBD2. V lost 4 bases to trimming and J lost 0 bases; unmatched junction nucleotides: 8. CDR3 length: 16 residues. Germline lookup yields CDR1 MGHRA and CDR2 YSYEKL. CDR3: CASSLLSGESSYEQYF. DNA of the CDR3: TGCGCCAGCAGCCTCCTTAGCGGGGAGAGCTCCTACGAGCAGTACTTC.

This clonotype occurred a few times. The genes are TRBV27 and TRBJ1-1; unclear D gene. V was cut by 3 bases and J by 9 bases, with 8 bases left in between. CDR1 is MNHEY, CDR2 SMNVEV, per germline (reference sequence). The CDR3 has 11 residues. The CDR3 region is CASSFLGKAFF. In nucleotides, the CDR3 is TGTGCCAGCAGTTTCTTAGGAAAAGCTTTCTTT.

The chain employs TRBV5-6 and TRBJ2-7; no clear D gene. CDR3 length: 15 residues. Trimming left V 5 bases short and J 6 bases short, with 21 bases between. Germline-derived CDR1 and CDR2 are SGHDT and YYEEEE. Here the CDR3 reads CASSRRPLNVGEQYF. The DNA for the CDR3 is TGTGCCAGCAGTCGTCGACCCCTTAACGTCGGCGAGCAGTACTTC.

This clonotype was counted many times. CDR3 nucleotides: TGTGCCAGCAGAGATTCTAGCGGGAGTTACAATGAGCAGTTCTTC. This gives the protein CASRDSSGSYNEQFF. The V gene is TRBV6-5, the J gene TRBJ2-1, with TRBD2 matching 10 bases. The V segment lost 6 bases and the J segment 4 bases; nucleotides outside the gene matches: 6. Germline loops: CDR1 MNHEY, CDR2 SVGAGI. This CDR3 contains 15 residues.

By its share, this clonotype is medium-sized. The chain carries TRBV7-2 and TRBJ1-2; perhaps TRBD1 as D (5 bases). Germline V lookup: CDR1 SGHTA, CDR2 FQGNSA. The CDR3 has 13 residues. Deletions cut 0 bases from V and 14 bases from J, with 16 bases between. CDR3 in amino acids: CASSLAGDRQETF. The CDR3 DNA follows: TGTGCCAGCAGCTTAGCGGGGGATAGACAAGAAACCTTC.

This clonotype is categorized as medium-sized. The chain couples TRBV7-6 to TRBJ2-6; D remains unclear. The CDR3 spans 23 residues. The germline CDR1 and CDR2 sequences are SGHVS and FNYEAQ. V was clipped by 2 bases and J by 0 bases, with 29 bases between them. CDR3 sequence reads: CASSLTWQASQLSSVSGANVLTF. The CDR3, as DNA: TGTGCCAGCAGCTTAACGTGGCAGGCGTCTCAACTTAGTTCTGTCTCTGGGGCCAACGTCCTGACTTTC.

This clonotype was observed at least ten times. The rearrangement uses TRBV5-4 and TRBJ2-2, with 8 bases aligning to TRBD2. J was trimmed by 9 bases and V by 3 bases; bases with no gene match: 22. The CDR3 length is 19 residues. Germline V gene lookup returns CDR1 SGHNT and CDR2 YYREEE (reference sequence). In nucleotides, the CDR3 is TGTGCCAGCAGCTATGGAAGTGTTGGCGGGAGGCCCTTGATCAGGGAGCTGTTTTTT. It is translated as CASSYGSVGGRPLIRELFF.

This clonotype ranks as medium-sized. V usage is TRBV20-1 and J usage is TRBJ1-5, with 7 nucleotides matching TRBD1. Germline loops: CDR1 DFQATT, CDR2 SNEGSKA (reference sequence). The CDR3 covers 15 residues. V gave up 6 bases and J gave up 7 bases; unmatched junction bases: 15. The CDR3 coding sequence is TGCAGTGCCATTAGTAGGGGACAGCCGGGCCAGCCCCAGCATTTT. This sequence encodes CSAISRGQPGQPQHF.

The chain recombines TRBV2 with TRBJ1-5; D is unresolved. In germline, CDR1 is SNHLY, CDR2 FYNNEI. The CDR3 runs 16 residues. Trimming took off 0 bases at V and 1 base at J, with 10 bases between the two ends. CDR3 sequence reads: CASSEARGGSNQPQHF. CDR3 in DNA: TGTGCCAGCAGTGAAGCCAGAGGAGGAAGCAATCAGCCCCAGCATTTT.

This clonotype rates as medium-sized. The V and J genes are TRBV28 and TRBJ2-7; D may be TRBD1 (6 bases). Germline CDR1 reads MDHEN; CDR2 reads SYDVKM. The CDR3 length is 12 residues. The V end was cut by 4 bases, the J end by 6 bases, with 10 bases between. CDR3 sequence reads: CASSYQGSEQYF. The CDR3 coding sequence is TGTGCCAGCAGTTACCAGGGGTCCGAGCAGTACTTC.

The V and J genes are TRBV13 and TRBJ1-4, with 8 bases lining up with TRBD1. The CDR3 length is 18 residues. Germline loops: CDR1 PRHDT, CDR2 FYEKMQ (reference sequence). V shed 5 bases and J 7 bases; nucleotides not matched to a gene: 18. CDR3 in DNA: TGTGCCAGCAGCCAAAACGGTGGAAGTGACAGGGGTGTTGAAAAACTGTTTTTT. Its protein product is CASSQNGGSDRGVEKLFF.

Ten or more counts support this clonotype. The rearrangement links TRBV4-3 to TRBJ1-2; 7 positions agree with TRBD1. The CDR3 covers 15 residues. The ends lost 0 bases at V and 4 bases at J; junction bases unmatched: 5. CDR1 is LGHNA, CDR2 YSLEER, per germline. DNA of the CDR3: TGCGCCAGCAGCCAAGATGGGGACAGATCCTATGGCTACACCTTC. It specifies CASSQDGDRSYGYTF.

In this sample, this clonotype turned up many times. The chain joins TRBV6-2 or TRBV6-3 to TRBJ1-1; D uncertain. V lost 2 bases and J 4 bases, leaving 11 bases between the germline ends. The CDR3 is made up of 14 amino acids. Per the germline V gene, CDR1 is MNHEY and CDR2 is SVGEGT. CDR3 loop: CASSYVQWGTEAFF. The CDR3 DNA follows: TGTGCCAGCAGTTACGTTCAATGGGGCACTGAAGCTTTCTTT.

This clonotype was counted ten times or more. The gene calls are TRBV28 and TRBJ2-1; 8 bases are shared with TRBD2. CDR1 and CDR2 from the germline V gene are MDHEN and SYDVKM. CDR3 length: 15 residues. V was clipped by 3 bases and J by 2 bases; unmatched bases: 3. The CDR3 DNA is TGTGCCAGCAGTTTGGGCGGGAGGCCCTACAATGAGCAGTTCTTC. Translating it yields CASSLGGRPYNEQFF.

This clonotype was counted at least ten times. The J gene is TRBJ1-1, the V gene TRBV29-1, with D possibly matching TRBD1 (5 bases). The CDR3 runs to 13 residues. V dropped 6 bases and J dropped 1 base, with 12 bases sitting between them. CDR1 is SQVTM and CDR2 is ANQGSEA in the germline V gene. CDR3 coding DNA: TGCAGCGTGGTCGCGCAGGGGAACACTGAAGCTTTCTTT. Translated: CSVVAQGNTEAFF.

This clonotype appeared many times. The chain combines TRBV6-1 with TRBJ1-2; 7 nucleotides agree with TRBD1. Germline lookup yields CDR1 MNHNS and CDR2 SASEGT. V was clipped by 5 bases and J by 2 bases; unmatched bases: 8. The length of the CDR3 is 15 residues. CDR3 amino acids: CASSWGQGVNYGYTF. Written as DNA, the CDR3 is TGTGCCAGCAGTTGGGGGCAGGGGGTAAACTATGGCTACACCTTC.

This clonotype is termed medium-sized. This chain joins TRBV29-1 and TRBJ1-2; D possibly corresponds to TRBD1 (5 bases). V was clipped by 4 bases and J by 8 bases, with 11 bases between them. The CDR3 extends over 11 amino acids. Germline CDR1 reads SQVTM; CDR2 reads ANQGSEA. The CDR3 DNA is TGCAGCGTTGGGGGCGCGGGGGGCTACACCTTC. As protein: CSVGGAGGYTF.

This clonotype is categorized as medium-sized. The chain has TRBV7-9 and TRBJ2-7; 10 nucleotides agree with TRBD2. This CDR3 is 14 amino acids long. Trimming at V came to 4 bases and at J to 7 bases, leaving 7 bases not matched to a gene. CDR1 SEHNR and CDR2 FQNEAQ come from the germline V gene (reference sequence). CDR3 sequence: CASSSGLAPIEQYF. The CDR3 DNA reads TGTGCCAGCAGCTCGGGACTAGCGCCGATAGAGCAGTACTTC.

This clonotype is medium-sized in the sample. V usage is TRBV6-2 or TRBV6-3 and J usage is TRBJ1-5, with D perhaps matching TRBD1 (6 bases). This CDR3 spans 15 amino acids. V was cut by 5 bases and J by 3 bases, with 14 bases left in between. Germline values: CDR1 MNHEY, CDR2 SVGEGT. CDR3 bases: TGTGCCAGCAGTCACTGGACAGCGACCAATCAGCCCCAGCATTTT. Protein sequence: CASSHWTATNQPQHF.

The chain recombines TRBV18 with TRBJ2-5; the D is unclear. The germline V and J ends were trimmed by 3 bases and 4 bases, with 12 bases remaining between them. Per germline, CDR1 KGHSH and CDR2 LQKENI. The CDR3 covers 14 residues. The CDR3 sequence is CASSPGTTVETQYF. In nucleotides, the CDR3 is TGTGCCAGCTCACCGGGCACCACCGTAGAGACCCAGTACTTC.

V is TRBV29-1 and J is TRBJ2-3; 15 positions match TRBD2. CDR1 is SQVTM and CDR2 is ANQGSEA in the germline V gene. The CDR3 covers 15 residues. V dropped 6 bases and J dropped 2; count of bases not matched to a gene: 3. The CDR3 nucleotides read TGCAGCGTCGGGACTAGCGGGGGGTACACAGATACGCAGTATTTT. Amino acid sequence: CSVGTSGGYTDTQYF.

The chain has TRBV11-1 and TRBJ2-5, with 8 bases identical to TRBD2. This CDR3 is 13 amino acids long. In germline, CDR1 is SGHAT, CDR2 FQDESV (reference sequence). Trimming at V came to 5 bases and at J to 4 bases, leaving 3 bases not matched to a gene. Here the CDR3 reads CASSPGGRETQYF. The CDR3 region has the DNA TGTGCCAGCAGCCCGGGGGGGCGAGAGACCCAGTACTTC.

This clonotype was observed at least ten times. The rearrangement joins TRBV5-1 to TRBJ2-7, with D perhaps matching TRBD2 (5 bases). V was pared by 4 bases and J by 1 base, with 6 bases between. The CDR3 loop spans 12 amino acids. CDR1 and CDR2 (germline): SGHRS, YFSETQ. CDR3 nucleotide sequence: TGCGCCAGCAGCGACTATTCCTACGAGCAGTACTTC. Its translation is CASSDYSYEQYF. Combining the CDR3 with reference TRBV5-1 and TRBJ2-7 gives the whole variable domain KAGVTQTPRYLIKTRGQQVTLSCSPISGHRSVSWYQQTPGQGLQFLFEYFSETQRNKGNFPGRFSGRQFSNSRSEMNVSTLELGDSALYLCASSDYSYEQYFGPGTRLTVT.

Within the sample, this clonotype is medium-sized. The CDR3 sequence: CASSFPTGYSTDTQYF. For the CDR3, the DNA is TGTGCCAGCAGCTTCCCGACCGGGTACAGTACAGATACGCAGTATTTT. The chain joins TRBV5-5 to TRBJ2-3; D uncertain. Trimming took off 2 bases at V and 3 bases at J, with 16 bases between the two ends. Germline V gene data show CDR1 as SGHKS and CDR2 as YYEKEE (reference sequence). CDR3 length: 16 residues.

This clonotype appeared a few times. The CDR3 protein is CSVEDGDSQSYEQYF. For the CDR3, the DNA is TGCAGCGTTGAAGATGGGGACAGTCAGTCCTACGAGCAGTACTTC. J is TRBJ2-7 and V is TRBV29-1; 7 positions match TRBD1. Germline loops: CDR1 SQVTM, CDR2 ANQGSEA. The CDR3 has 15 amino acids. J lost 1 base, V lost 0 bases, and 6 bases had no gene match.